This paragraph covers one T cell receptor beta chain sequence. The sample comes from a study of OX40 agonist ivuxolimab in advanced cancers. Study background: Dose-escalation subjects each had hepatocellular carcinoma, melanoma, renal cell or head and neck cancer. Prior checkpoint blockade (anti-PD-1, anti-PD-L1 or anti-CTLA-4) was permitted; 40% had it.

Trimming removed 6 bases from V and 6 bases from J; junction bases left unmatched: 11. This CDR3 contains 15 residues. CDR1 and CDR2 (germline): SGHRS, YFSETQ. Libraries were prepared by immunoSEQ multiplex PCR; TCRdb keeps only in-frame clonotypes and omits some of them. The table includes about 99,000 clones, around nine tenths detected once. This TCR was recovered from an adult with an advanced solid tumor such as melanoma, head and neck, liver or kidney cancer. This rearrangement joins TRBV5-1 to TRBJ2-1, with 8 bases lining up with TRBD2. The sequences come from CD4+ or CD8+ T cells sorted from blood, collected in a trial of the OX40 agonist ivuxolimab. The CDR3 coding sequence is TGCGCCAGCACCCGATCAGGGACTAGTTCCAATGAGCAGTTCTTC. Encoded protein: CASTRSGTSSNEQFF.